This TCR beta chain appears in the sequencing data of a study of spatial heterogeneity in lung cancer. Study details: Beta-chain sequences were consistently detected more often than alpha-chain sequences.

This clonotype showed up many times. V was shortened by 2 bases and J by 4 bases, with 5 bases between the two germline ends. The CDR3 is 12 residues long. CDR1 MNHEY and CDR2 SVGEGT come from the germline V gene. TCRdb called the 5' RACE reads again in MiXCR, with one record for every CDR3 protein. The data contain fewer than 40,000 distinct CDR3 sequences, 7.5% of them singletons. Noted time point: sample taken at primary tumor resection. The donor population consisted of about 75 patients with untreated, early-stage non-small cell lung cancer. Tumor, nontumor lung or frozen PBMC supplied whole RNA that was sequenced unsorted.

The receptor's source is a male donor with early-stage non-small cell lung cancer. The gene calls are TRBV6-2 or TRBV6-3 and TRBJ2-5; the D is unclear. The specimen comprised PBMCs, sampled at surgery. The chain's CDR3 is CASSYRRETQYF. In nucleotides, the CDR3 is TGTGCCAGCAGTTACCGGCGAGAGACCCAGTACTTC.